This TCR beta chain emerged from a study of blood T cell repertoires in COVID-19. Assay: immunoSEQ multiplex PCR; the TCRdb copy retains only in-frame clones and omits some. The sample contains roughly 76,000 clones, about 89% of which appear only once. CDR1 and CDR2 (germline): SGHTS, YDEGEE. V lost 9 bases and J lost 8, with 23 bases in between. This CDR3 has 14 residues. The receptor was derived from a woman aged 50 to 65 with acute COVID-19. The sequencing input was PBMCs or T cells enriched from blood (not recorded which). The chain combines TRBV5-8 with TRBJ1-2; possibly TRBD1 for D (5 bases). The CDR3 coding sequence is TGTGCCACCCCGGACGGGGGTTACGGGGAGGGCTACACCTTC. This translates into CATPDGGYGEGYTF.